This TCR beta chain was retrieved from a study of CD8 T cells in ankylosing spondylitis (dated by TCRdb to 2016 to 2017). With regard to the full study: To find TCR variants linked to disease, the study profiled T cell receptor beta repertoires in ankylosing spondylitis patients and healthy donors. Peripheral blood was sampled, and synovial fluid was additionally collected from ankylosing spondylitis patients. The full study cohort comprised around 25 ankylosing spondylitis patients and roughly 110 healthy donors. On the study overall, not on this receptor specifically: Blood from ankylosing spondylitis patients appeared to be characterized by a TCR beta motif composed of eight or nine highly homologous amino acid variants. The disease-linked clones showed a CD8+ phenotype and occurred at relatively low frequencies in peripheral blood. The disease-linked clones were reported as significantly enriched in matched synovial fluid samples from ankylosing spondylitis patients. Some motif variants had previously been reported in the synovial fluid and blood of reactive arthritis patients, which suggests shared mechanisms of disease initiation.

Concerning this clonotype: Its specific antigen is unknown. No base quality information exists; no much larger clone differs at one position.

Sequencing instrument: Illumina HiSeq 2500. Quantitative 5'-RACE with molecular barcodes was used to prepare TCR beta libraries. From the authors' description of their analysis: Disease-linked TCR variants were identified with a new computational method built on a probabilistic model of VDJ rearrangement. In TCRdb, the public reads were trimmed at Q25 with fastp and aligned with MiXCR, with productive beta chains retained. Rows are unified per CDR3 protein, each entry keeping the most common DNA and genes. TCRdb's processing, not the authors', yielded these V and J calls. The sample contains 240,000 or so distinct CDR3 sequences, around 10% of them found a single time. About 6.8% of the sample is in the top ten clones. Its CDR3 holds 11 amino acids, cysteine through phenylalanine. The DNA shown is the 33-base CDR3, in frame from base 1. The germline V gene encodes CDR1 SGHKS and CDR2 YYEKEE (reference sequence).

The receptor was derived from a male donor with ankylosing spondylitis or in good health (not recorded which). The V and J segments used are TRBV5-5 and TRBJ2-3; no D gene call is confident. Sequenced material: blood, either unsorted or a sorted T cell fraction (not recorded which). The DNA sequence reads TGTGTCAGTACCGGATACGATACGCAGTATTTT. The translation is CVSTGYDTQYF.